Listed below are T cell receptor beta chains from one sample, sequenced in a study of blood T cell repertoires in COVID-19. TCRdb's table, derived via immunoSEQ multiplex PCR, lists solely in-frame clones and lacks some. The sample holds tens of thousands of clones, approximately 83% seen once. The sequenced sample was peripheral blood. The receptors here all came from a human donor in a cohort sampled during active COVID-19. The CDR3 runs from the conserved cysteine through the conserved F or W. A D gene is named only where the DNA matches it firmly. Size values are once, few and many counts, or a class for expanded clones, and some rows have none.

j_call	clone_size	v_call	d_call	cdr3_aa	cdr3_nt
TRBJ1-5	-	TRBV11-2	-	CASSPTGGNQPQHF	TGTGCCAGCAGCCCCACAGGAGGCAATCAGCCCCAGCATTTT
TRBJ1-1	-	TRBV25-1	-	CASSEAYRVGWSTEAFF	TGTGCCAGCAGTGAAGCCTACAGGGTAGGGTGGAGCACTGAAGCTTTCTTT
TRBJ2-7	-	TRBV7-6	TRBD1	CASSSGQGAYEQYF	TGTGCCAGCAGCTCCGGACAGGGCGCCTACGAGCAGTACTTC
TRBJ1-1	medium-sized	TRBV10-3	-	CAISESGAEFEAFF	TGTGCCATCAGTGAGTCGGGGGCTGAATTTGAAGCTTTCTTT
TRBJ2-7	few	TRBV5-5	-	CASSLERLRYEQYF	TGTGCCAGCAGCTTGGAACGGTTACGATACGAGCAGTACTTC
TRBJ2-7	-	TRBV7-9	-	CASSLGGRDEQYF	TGTGCCAGCAGCCTCGGGGGACGGGACGAGCAGTACTTC
TRBJ1-1	once	TRBV15	-	CATSRVARANTEAFF	TGTGCCACCAGCAGAGTGGCCAGGGCGAACACTGAAGCTTTCTTT
TRBJ2-5	-	TRBV4-3	-	CASSQEVAGTQYF	TGCGCCAGCAGCCAAGAGGTGGCGGGGACCCAGTACTTC
TRBJ2-3	-	TRBV7-9	TRBD2	CASSQTSGGTDTQYF	TGTGCCAGCAGCCAGACTAGCGGGGGTACAGATACGCAGTATTTT
TRBJ2-7	few	TRBV6-5	-	CASSYSYPGSYEQYF	TGTGCCAGCAGTTACTCGTATCCAGGCTCCTACGAGCAGTACTTC
TRBJ1-1	-	TRBV19	-	CASSITPDSEAFF	TGTGCCAGTAGTATAACTCCGGACAGTGAAGCTTTCTTT
TRBJ1-2	-	TRBV27	TRBD1	CASSLGTGGRNGYTF	TGTGCCAGCAGTTTGGGGACAGGGGGCAGGAATGGCTACACCTTC
TRBJ2-7	-	TRBV5-5	TRBD1	CASSMTGSYEQYF	TGTGCCAGCAGCATGACAGGGTCCTACGAGCAGTACTTC
TRBJ1-2	-	TRBV24-1	-	CATRRVGYTF	TGTGCCACCAGGCGGGTTGGCTACACCTTC
TRBJ2-7	-	TRBV4-3	TRBD1	CASSQDTGGYEQYF	TGCGCCAGCAGCCAAGATACAGGGGGCTACGAGCAGTACTTC
TRBJ2-1	-	TRBV10-3	TRBD1	CAISGTGKNEQFF	TGTGCCATCAGCGGGACAGGGAAAAATGAGCAGTTCTTC
TRBJ2-3	-	TRBV4-1	TRBD2	CASSQATSGGRTDTQYF	TGCGCCAGCAGCCAAGCAACTAGCGGGGGGCGCACAGATACGCAGTATTTT
TRBJ2-2	-	TRBV7-3	-	CASSPGGGQPGELFF	TGTGCCAGCAGCCCCGGAGGGGGCCAGCCGGGGGAGCTGTTTTTT
TRBJ1-6	-	TRBV12-3/TRBV12-4	-	CASSTPGSLLHF	TGTGCCAGCAGCACGCCAGGATCTCTCCTCCACTTT